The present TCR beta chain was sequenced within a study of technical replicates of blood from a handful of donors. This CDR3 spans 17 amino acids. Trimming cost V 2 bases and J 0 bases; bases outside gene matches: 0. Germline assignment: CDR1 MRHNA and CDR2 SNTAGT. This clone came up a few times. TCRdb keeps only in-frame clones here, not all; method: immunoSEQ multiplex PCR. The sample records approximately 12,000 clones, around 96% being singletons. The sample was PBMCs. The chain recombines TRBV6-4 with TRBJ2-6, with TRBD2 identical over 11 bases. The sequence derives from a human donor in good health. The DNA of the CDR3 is TGTGCCAGCAGTGACGGGACTAGCGGCTCTGGGGCCAACGTCCTGACTTTC. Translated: CASSDGTSGSGANVLTF.